The present TCR beta chain was sequenced within a study of regulatory T cells in long-lasting Graves disease. This clonotype was seen ten or more times. What it binds is unknown. The junction does not match germline at one end; this may be a read error. Notes on the study in general: Persistent disease was associated with favored TRBV28 usage and with favored use of TRBJ1-2 and TRBJ2-5.

As for time point: newly diagnosed GD, antithyroid drugs for less than 3 months. The TCR library was prepared using RNA isolated from PBMCs. This CDR3 comprises 13 residues. Construction of the TCR beta libraries employed iRepertoire HTBI primers in conjunction with Arm-PCR of CDR3 regions. From the multiplex PCR reads, TCRdb called clonotypes with MiXCR, one entry per CDR3 protein. Among approximately 540,000 distinct CDR3 sequences, approximately 12% were seen once, and the ten largest hold about 8.3%. A further study also used this sample, focusing on T cells in Graves' hyperthyroidism and ophthalmopathy. This second study says: Ophthalmopathy onset followed model prediction by a median around 6.6 months.

The specimen comprised peripheral blood mononuclear cells (PBMCs), sampled at new diagnosis, from a patient treated with antithyroid drugs. The gene calls are TRBV12-3 or TRBV12-4 and TRBJ1-2, with 9 bases aligning to TRBD1. The origin of this receptor is a woman in her 30s with Graves disease. CDR3 DNA sequence: TGTGCCAGCAGACCGGACAGGGGATATGACTACACCTTC. Translated, it gives CASRPDRGYDYTF.